Described below is a single T cell receptor (beta chain) sequence and its context. Germline CDR1 and CDR2: LNHDA and SQIVND (reference sequence). V lost 3 bases and J lost 0; bases outside the gene matches: 5. The CDR3 runs 15 residues. Original analysis: Estimated nucleated cell counts came from reference gene primer amplification. Generated by immunoSEQ multiplex PCR, the TCRdb table keeps only in-frame clones and is missing some. V, J and clone size reflect that table, while D and trimming were determined from the DNA. This table holds some 82,000 clones, around 88% found once. The data were obtained in a study of blood T cell repertoires in COVID-19. At the level of the study: Samples representing acute and convalescent COVID-19 were sourced from the United States, Italy and Spain. T cells, B-cell-depleted T cells, or PBMCs provided the cDNA or gDNA that served as material.

Sequencing input: peripheral blood. The V gene is TRBV19, the J gene TRBJ2-7, with 7 bases lining up with TRBD2. The clonotype originates from a man aged 80 or over with active or convalescent COVID-19. In DNA, the CDR3 is TGTGCCAGTAGTATCCTAGCGGTGAGCTCCTACGAGCAGTACTTC. It codes for CASSILAVSSYEQYF. Complete variable domain (other parts from reference TRBV19 and TRBJ2-7): DGGITQSPKYLFRKEGQNVTLSCEQNLNHDAMYWYRQDPGQGLRLIYYSQIVNDFQKGDIAEGYSVSREKKESFPLTVTSAQKNPTAFYLCASSILAVSSYEQYFGPGTRLTVT.